Listed here are 26 T cell receptor beta chains from one sample, sequenced in a study of T cells after yellow fever vaccination. TCRdb independently ran MiXCR on the 5' RACE reads; one entry per CDR3 protein. The sample includes under 300,000 distinct CDR3 sequences, approximately 13% of them seen just once. Here the sequenced sample was CD4+ T cells sorted from PBMCs, taken 45 days after the yellow fever booster vaccination. Receptor source: a young man who received the YFV17D yellow fever vaccine.

This clonotype was counted between two and nine times. This chain joins TRBV27 and TRBJ2-7; TRBD2 agrees at 7 bases. The ends lost 0 bases at V and 4 bases at J; junction bases unmatched: 6. The length of the CDR3 is 15 residues. Germline CDR1 and CDR2: MNHEY and SMNVEV (reference sequence). The CDR3 reads CASSLSLGGSYEQYF. The CDR3 region has the DNA TGTGCCAGCAGTTTATCGCTGGGGGGGTCATACGAGCAGTACTTC.

This clonotype was picked up a small number of times. This chain connects TRBV5-1 to TRBJ2-2, with 9 nucleotides matching TRBD1. V gave up 2 bases and J gave up 4 bases; unmatched junction bases: 9. CDR1 and CDR2 (germline): SGHRS, YFSETQ. The CDR3 covers 17 residues. CDR3 protein: CASSFRDRVFGTGELFF. DNA for the CDR3: TGCGCCAGCAGCTTCCGGGACAGGGTTTTCGGCACCGGGGAGCTGTTTTTT.

This clonotype showed up just a few times. This rearrangement joins TRBV5-1 to TRBJ2-1; a possible D gene is TRBD2 (5 bases). V was pared by 10 bases and J by 4 bases, with 21 bases between. This CDR3 comprises 15 residues. The germline V gene has CDR1 SGHRS and CDR2 YFSETQ. This CDR3 is CARDGETTRYNEQFF. CDR3 in DNA: TGCGCCCGAGACGGCGAGACTACCCGGTACAATGAGCAGTTCTTC.

This clonotype was counted a few times. The chain uses TRBV18 and TRBJ2-7; no clear D gene. V shed 0 bases and J shed 0 bases, with 6 bases lying between them. CDR3 length: 14 amino acids. Germline V gene lookup returns CDR1 KGHSH and CDR2 LQKENI. The CDR3 spells CASSPPSHSYEQYF. Here the CDR3 DNA reads TGTGCCAGCTCACCACCGTCGCACTCCTACGAGCAGTACTTC. Looking up the rest from reference TRBV18 and TRBJ2-7 gives the full variable domain: NAGVMQNPRHLVRRRGQEARLRCSPMKGHSHVYWYRQLPEEGLKFMVYLQKENIIDESGMPKERFSAEFPKEGPSILRIQQVVRGDSAAYFCASSPPSHSYEQYFGPGTRLTVT.

The CDR3 DNA reads as TGTGCCAGCGCCAGTGGGGTGGGGGTTCTCGACGAGCAGTACTTC. This codes for CASASGVGVLDEQYF. V usage is TRBV7-2 and J usage is TRBJ2-7; D might be TRBD1 or TRBD2, each matching 5 bases. Trimming removed 8 bases at V and 5 bases at J, with 22 bases between. The CDR3 runs to 15 residues. Germline V gene lookup returns CDR1 SGHTA and CDR2 FQGNSA.

CDR3 sequence reads: CSALSGGADTQYF. DNA of the CDR3: TGCAGTGCTCTCTCAGGGGGTGCAGATACGCAGTATTTT. This rearrangement joins TRBV20-1 to TRBJ2-3, with 7 bases fitting TRBD1. Germline V CDR1 and CDR2: DFQATT, SNEGSKA (reference sequence). Trimming cost V 5 bases and J 4 bases; bases outside gene matches: 6. The CDR3 has 13 amino acids.

This clonotype has ten or more counts. The chain couples TRBV20-1 to TRBJ2-1, with TRBD1 matching over 7 bases. Germline trimming cut 4 bases from V and 0 bases from J; bases unmatched to any gene: 9. CDR1 is DFQATT and CDR2 is SNEGSKA in the germline V gene (reference sequence). The CDR3 is made up of 16 amino acids. The CDR3 is CSAMAGGAYSYNEQFF. Here the CDR3 DNA reads TGCAGTGCTATGGCAGGGGGAGCCTACTCCTACAATGAGCAGTTCTTC.

This clonotype was seen only a few times. The CDR3: CATSRDRAKYQETQYF. As DNA, the CDR3 is TGTGCCACCAGCAGAGATCGTGCCAAGTACCAAGAGACCCAGTACTTC. The genes are TRBV15 and TRBJ2-5; D uncertain. Germline V gene lookup returns CDR1 LNHNV and CDR2 YYDKDF (reference sequence). Between the trimmed V and J ends, which lost 0 bases and 0 bases, there was a span of 11 bases. The CDR3 consists of 16 residues.

The chain uses TRBV20-1 and TRBJ2-7, with 7 positions matching TRBD1. After removal of 5 bases from V and 5 bases from J, the junction contained 6 bases not matched to a gene. The CDR3 runs to 12 residues. CDR1 DFQATT and CDR2 SNEGSKA come from the germline V gene (reference sequence). The CDR3 sequence: CSARRGRDEQYF. The CDR3, as DNA: TGCAGTGCTCGTAGGGGGCGCGACGAGCAGTACTTC.

In the case of this clonotype: The conserved phenylalanine or tryptophan is not found at the CDR3 terminus, so this likely reflects a read error. The chain carries TRBV7-6 and TRBJ2-2, with 11 nucleotides matching TRBD2. The length of the CDR3 is 18 residues. V gave up 3 bases and J gave up 0 bases; unmatched junction bases: 6. CDR1 SGHVS and CDR2 FNYEAQ come from the germline V gene. The CDR3, as DNA: TGTGCCAGCAGCTTCGAACTAGCGGGAGTCGCGAACACCGGGGAGCTGTTTCTT. Its translation is CASSFELAGVANTGELFL.

In DNA, the CDR3 is TGTGCCAGCAGCCCCTCCAGGACCGAATACACCGGGGAGCTGTTTTTT. Translating it yields CASSPSRTEYTGELFF. This chain connects TRBV7-9 to TRBJ2-2; D is unresolved. V was clipped by 5 bases and J by 3 bases, with 16 bases between them. CDR1 SEHNR and CDR2 FQNEAQ come from the germline V gene (reference sequence). The CDR3 extends over 16 amino acids.

This clonotype has just a few counts. This chain connects TRBV5-1 to TRBJ2-7; the D is unclear. This CDR3 is built from 14 residues. Trimming shortened V by 4 bases and J by 0 bases, and 11 bases separated the two germline ends. The germline CDR1 and CDR2 sequences are SGHRS and YFSETQ. The CDR3 DNA reads TGCGCCAGCAGCGAGGACGCCAGCTCCTACGAGCAGTACTTC. Translating it yields CASSEDASSYEQYF.

This clonotype was detected a few times. CDR3 bases: TGTGCCAGCAGCTGGACCGGGACAGGCGTGAAGACCCAGTACTTC. Its translation is CASSWTGTGVKTQYF. This chain connects TRBV7-2 to TRBJ2-5, with 8 bases matching TRBD1. The CDR3 has 15 amino acids. Trimming removed 4 bases from V and 6 bases from J; junction bases left unmatched: 10. From germline, CDR1 is SGHTA and CDR2 FQGNSA. The variable domain in full, with the rest retrieved from reference TRBV7-2 and TRBJ2-5, is GAGVSQSPSNKVTEKGKDVELRCDPISGHTALYWYRQSLGQGLEFLIYFQGNSAPDKSGLPSDRFSAERTGGSVSTLTIQRTQQEDSAVYLCASSWTGTGVKTQYFGPGTRLLVL.

The V and J genes are TRBV15 and TRBJ1-3; unclear D gene. The CDR3 contains 16 residues. V shed 0 bases and J shed 0 bases, with 9 bases lying between them. The germline V gene encodes CDR1 LNHNV and CDR2 YYDKDF (reference sequence). CDR3 bases: TGTGCCACCAGCAGAGATCGGCGACACTCTGGAAACACCATATATTTT. Translated: CATSRDRRHSGNTIYF.

The gene calls are TRBV3-1 and TRBJ2-3; no definite D call. This CDR3 contains 12 residues. The germline V gene has CDR1 LGHDT and CDR2 YNNKEL (reference sequence). V lost 3 bases and J 5 bases, leaving 6 bases between the germline ends. In DNA form, the CDR3 reads TGTGCCAGCAGCCATGCGAGAGATACGCAGTATTTT. This sequence encodes CASSHARDTQYF.

This chain connects TRBV4-3 to TRBJ1-1; D remains unclear. Per the germline V gene, CDR1 is LGHNA and CDR2 is YSLEER. The CDR3 is made up of 13 amino acids. V was cut by 0 bases and J by 6 bases, with 8 bases left in between. CDR3 in DNA: TGCGCCAGCAGCCAAGATCTTACCCCTGAAGCTTTCTTT. It specifies CASSQDLTPEAFF.

This sequence joins TRBV5-1 and TRBJ2-3, with 12 bases identical to TRBD2. Germline V gene lookup returns CDR1 SGHRS and CDR2 YFSETQ. V shed 9 bases, J shed 5 bases, and the junction held 10 bases outside the gene matches. The CDR3 consists of 15 residues. The CDR3 nucleotides read TGCGCCACCACCGCTAGCGGGAGGGCAGGAGATACGCAGTATTTT. Protein sequence: CATTASGRAGDTQYF.

This clonotype was found a few times. The chain recombines TRBV5-5 with TRBJ2-3, with 11 positions matching TRBD2. J gave up 2 bases and V 4 bases, and 3 bases lay outside the gene matches. Per the germline V gene, CDR1 is SGHKS and CDR2 is YYEKEE (reference sequence). The CDR3 has 15 residues. The CDR3 here is CASSEGLAVTDTQYF. CDR3 coding DNA: TGTGCCAGCAGCGAGGGACTAGCGGTCACAGATACGCAGTATTTT.

This clonotype was recorded at least ten times. The chain employs TRBV20-1 and TRBJ2-5; TRBD1 matches 7 bases. In germline, CDR1 is DFQATT, CDR2 SNEGSKA (reference sequence). The CDR3 totals 14 residues. Germline trimming cut 7 bases from V and 1 base from J; bases unmatched to any gene: 9. The CDR3 DNA is TGCAGTGTCTCCCTGGGACAGTTCCAAGAGACCCAGTACTTC. The encoded protein is CSVSLGQFQETQYF.

A few counts support this clonotype. The genes are TRBV12-3 or TRBV12-4 and TRBJ2-2, with D unclear. The CDR3 is made up of 13 amino acids. V dropped 3 bases and J dropped 5 bases, with 7 bases sitting between them. In DNA, the CDR3 is TGTGCCAGCAGTTTTATGGGGACCGGGGAGCTGTTTTTT. It encodes CASSFMGTGELFF.

This clonotype was detected a few times. J is TRBJ2-2 and V is TRBV12-3 or TRBV12-4, with a tentative D call TRBD2 (5 bases). V gave up 5 bases and J gave up 0 bases, with 19 bases separating them. This CDR3 is 18 amino acids long. The CDR3 sequence: CASSPKTWAGANTGELFF. The CDR3 region has the DNA TGTGCCAGCAGTCCCAAGACCTGGGCGGGTGCGAACACCGGGGAGCTGTTTTTT.

This clonotype was observed a few times. The chain joins TRBV5-1 to TRBJ2-3; the match to TRBD2 covers 13 bases. The CDR3 spans 16 residues. V lost 4 bases, J lost 1 base, and 3 bases stayed unmatched. CDR1 is SGHRS and CDR2 is YFSETQ in the germline V gene. DNA for the CDR3: TGCGCCAGCAGCGCTGGACTAGCGGGAGGCACAGATACGCAGTATTTT. Translated, it gives CASSAGLAGGTDTQYF.

This clonotype was recorded many times. This rearrangement joins TRBV7-3 to TRBJ2-3; no reliable D call. Trimming left V 2 bases short and J 6 bases short, with 12 bases between. Germline CDR1 is SGHTA and CDR2 is FQGTGA. This CDR3 has 14 amino acids. The CDR3 spells CASSLGGPPDTQYF. The CDR3 nucleotides are TGTGCCAGCAGCTTAGGTGGGCCACCCGATACGCAGTATTTT.

The chain links TRBV7-2 to TRBJ2-7, with 9 bases lining up with TRBD2. CDR1 is SGHTA, CDR2 FQGNSA, per germline. Trimming at V came to 2 bases and at J to 7 bases, leaving 3 bases not matched to a gene. The CDR3 is made up of 13 amino acids. The CDR3 here is CASSLMREGEQYF. The CDR3 DNA follows: TGTGCCAGCAGCTTAATGCGGGAGGGGGAGCAGTACTTC.

This chain connects TRBV18 to TRBJ2-2; the D is unclear. The CDR3 has 14 amino acids. The V end was cut by 0 bases, the J end by 6 bases, with 8 bases between. Germline V lookup: CDR1 KGHSH, CDR2 LQKENI. CDR3 sequence: CASSPPPFPGELFF. The CDR3 DNA reads TGTGCCAGCTCACCACCGCCTTTCCCCGGGGAGCTGTTTTTT. Complete variable domain (other parts from reference TRBV18 and TRBJ2-2): NAGVMQNPRHLVRRRGQEARLRCSPMKGHSHVYWYRQLPEEGLKFMVYLQKENIIDESGMPKERFSAEFPKEGPSILRIQQVVRGDSAAYFCASSPPPFPGELFFGEGSRLTVL.

This clonotype appeared a few times. The J gene is TRBJ2-1, the V gene TRBV20-1; D gene uncertain. The CDR3 extends over 15 amino acids. The V end lost 3 bases, the J end lost 5 bases, and 17 bases lay between the germline ends. The V gene's germline CDR1 is DFQATT and CDR2 SNEGSKA (reference sequence). CDR3 DNA: TGCAGTGCTAGCGAGGCACGGAACTTCAACAATGAGCAGTTCTTC. Translating it yields CSASEARNFNNEQFF.